Listed below are T cell receptor beta chains from one sample, sequenced in a study of CD8+ T cells in alopecia areata. TCRdb's table, derived via immunoSEQ multiplex PCR, lists solely in-frame clones and lacks some. The sample yields 98,000 or so clones, under 70% seen once. Sequenced here: CD8+ T cells sorted from blood, sampled at week 4, from a patient treated with tofacitinib. The receptors here all came from a human donor with alopecia areata. Both conserved end residues are part of each CDR3. D genes are given only for firm matches. Size is stated for part of the rows, as once, few or many counts, or as a class when the clone is expanded.

.,TRBV5-1,.,TRBJ2-1,TGCGCCAGCAGCTCCACGTCCTACAATGAGCAGTTCTTC,CASSSTSYNEQFF
.,TRBV25-1,few,TRBJ2-7,TGTGCCAGCAGTCCCCCCACGGACGAGCAGTACTTC,CASSPPTDEQYF
.,TRBV13,.,TRBJ2-3,TGTGCCAGCAGCTTAGGCCGGGCCGGGACAGATACGCAGTATTTT,CASSLGRAGTDTQYF
TRBD2,TRBV7-6,few,TRBJ2-3,TGTGCCAGCAGCTTAGGCTGGTGGACTAGCTCCCCTAGCACAGATACGCAGTATTTT,CASSLGWWTSSPSTDTQYF
TRBD1,TRBV4-1,.,TRBJ1-6,TGCGCCAGCAGCCAACTACAGGGGGACAGGTACTCCTATAATTCACCCCTCCACTTT,CASSQLQGDRYSYNSPLHF
TRBD2,TRBV5-6,few,TRBJ2-3,TGTGCCAGCAGCACGGGACTAGCGGGGGGAGATACGCAGTATTTT,CASSTGLAGGDTQYF
.,TRBV29-1,.,TRBJ1-2,TGCAGCGTACCCGACAGTGAACACCACTATGGCTACACCTTC,CSVPDSEHHYGYTF
.,TRBV9,once,TRBJ2-7,TGTGCCAGCAGCGTAGACTGGTTCGGGAGTTTTGTCGAGCAGTACTTC,CASSVDWFGSFVEQYF
.,TRBV18,.,TRBJ1-2,TGTGCCAGCTCACCACCTACTATGGGCGGCTACACCTTC,CASSPPTMGGYTF
TRBD2,TRBV5-1,.,TRBJ2-2,TGCGCCAGCAGCTTGGCCGGGACTAGTGTTTCCGGGGAGCTGTTTTTT,CASSLAGTSVSGELFF
TRBD1,TRBV29-1,.,TRBJ2-4,TGCAGCGTTGAGCCCCAAACAGGGGCCATTCAGTACTTC,CSVEPQTGAIQYF
.,TRBV9,.,TRBJ2-3,TGTGCCAGCAGCGTAGCAGACAGCACAGATACGCAGTATTTT,CASSVADSTDTQYF
.,TRBV29-1,.,TRBJ2-7,TGCAGCGTTGAAGGGGTTGGGGATTATCCCTACGAGCAGTACTTC,CSVEGVGDYPYEQYF
TRBD2,TRBV7-9,.,TRBJ2-1,TGTGCCAGCAGCAGACTAGCGGGAGGCCCAAATGAGCAGTTCTTC,CASSRLAGGPNEQFF
.,TRBV7-9,.,TRBJ2-2,TGTGCCAGCAGCTTAGTGCCAGGGGCCGGGGAGCTGTTTTTT,CASSLVPGAGELFF
TRBD2,TRBV19,.,TRBJ2-5,TGTGCCAGTAGCGTTGGAACTAGCGGGGCGGAAAAAGAGACCCAGTACTTC,CASSVGTSGAEKETQYF
.,TRBV19,.,TRBJ1-5,TGTGCCAGCAAAGTCGGGATCGTATTTCGGCCCCAGCATTTT,CASKVGIVFRPQHF
TRBD1,TRBV29-1,.,TRBJ2-7,TGCAGCGTAGAAGACAGGGGGCAATCCTACGAGCAGTACTTC,CSVEDRGQSYEQYF
.,TRBV28,.,TRBJ2-1,TGTGCCAGCAGTTTATTGACGGGAGAGCACTACAATGAGCAGTTCTTC,CASSLLTGEHYNEQFF
.,TRBV10-3,.,TRBJ1-1,TGTGCCATCAGTGAGTCGATTACTACGAACACTGAAGCTTTCTTT,CAISESITTNTEAFF
.,TRBV28,.,TRBJ2-7,TGTGCCAGCAGTAAATTGGGACGGCCCTACGAGCAGTACTTC,CASSKLGRPYEQYF
.,TRBV6-5,few,TRBJ1-2,TGTGCCAGCAGTTACTCTAGCCGGGCAGCTAACTATGGCTACACCTTC,CASSYSSRAANYGYTF
TRBD1,TRBV7-9,.,TRBJ2-5,TGTGCCAGCAGCTTAGAGGGGGCCCAAGAGACCCAGTACTTC,CASSLEGAQETQYF
.,TRBV6-6,.,TRBJ2-7,TGTGCCAGCAGTTACGGGTTTGTGGACGAGCAGTACTTC,CASSYGFVDEQYF
.,TRBV5-1,few,TRBJ2-7,TGCGCCAGCAGCTTGGCTCAGACCTACGAGCAGTACTTC,CASSLAQTYEQYF
TRBD2,TRBV5-6,.,TRBJ2-5,TGTGCCAGCAGCTTGGACGGGACTAGGAGACAGACCCAGTACTTC,CASSLDGTRRQTQYF
.,TRBV9,once,TRBJ1-1,TGTGCCAGCAGCGTAGATGCTTCAATGGGCACTGAAGCTTTCTTT,CASSVDASMGTEAFF
TRBD2,TRBV28,.,TRBJ2-3,TGTGCCAGCAGTTTGGGACTAGCGGGAGGTTCAGATACGCAGTATTTT,CASSLGLAGGSDTQYF
.,TRBV27,few,TRBJ2-7,TGTGCCAGCAGTCCTACGGGCTCCTACGAGCAGTACTTC,CASSPTGSYEQYF
.,TRBV5-1,few,TRBJ2-5,TGCGCCAGCAGCCTCGCTCTACAGGGAAAAGAGACCCAGTACTTC,CASSLALQGKETQYF
.,TRBV13,.,TRBJ1-1,TGTGCCAGCAGCTTAGCAGAGAACACTGAAGCTTTCTTT,CASSLAENTEAFF
.,TRBV27,.,TRBJ1-1,TGTGCCAGCAGTTTCACAGGGACGAACACTGAAGCTTTCTTT,CASSFTGTNTEAFF
.,TRBV30,.,TRBJ2-7,TGTGCCTGGAGTCCGGGGAGCTCCTACGAGCAGTACTTC,CAWSPGSSYEQYF
TRBD2,TRBV19,.,TRBJ2-1,TGTGCCAGTACTAGCGGGGGTTACAATGAGCAGTTCTTC,CASTSGGYNEQFF
.,TRBV27,.,TRBJ1-1,TGTGCCAGCAGTTTGGGACCCATGAACACTGAAGCTTTCTTT,CASSLGPMNTEAFF
TRBD2,TRBV27,many,TRBJ2-3,TGTGCCAGCAGTTTATCGTGGACAGCGGGAGGGCCAGGAGATACGCAGTATTTT,CASSLSWTAGGPGDTQYF
.,TRBV7-3,.,TRBJ2-2,TGTGCCAGCAGCTTCGAGGGGGTGAGCACCGGGGAGCTGTTTTTT,CASSFEGVSTGELFF
TRBD1,TRBV6-6,few,TRBJ2-7,TGTGCCGCCGCGGCAGGGGGACGCTACGAGCAGTACTTC,CAAAAGGRYEQYF
TRBD2,TRBV7-8,.,TRBJ2-1,TGTGCCAGCAGCCCGACTAGCTTGGCGAACAATGAGCAGTTCTTC,CASSPTSLANNEQFF
.,TRBV29-1,.,TRBJ2-3,TGCAGCGTCGGAGAAGACAATTCCCCAGATACGCAGTATTTT,CSVGEDNSPDTQYF
.,TRBV5-7,.,TRBJ2-7,TGTGCCACCCTCTACGAGCAGTACTTC,CATLYEQYF
.,TRBV7-6,.,TRBJ1-1,TGTGCCAGCAGCCCCGTTGTCGTGGGGCCGCTGAACACTGAAGCTTTCTTT,CASSPVVVGPLNTEAFF
.,TRBV6-5,few,TRBJ2-2,TGTGCCAGCAGTTACGTGGGGGGCCCGAACACCGGGGAGCTGTTTTTT,CASSYVGGPNTGELFF
TRBD1,TRBV7-8,.,TRBJ2-7,TGTGCCAGCAGCTACAGGGGGCGCGGATCCTACGAGCAGTACTTC,CASSYRGRGSYEQYF
TRBD1,TRBV29-1,.,TRBJ2-7,TGCAGCGTTGATGGGACAGGGGACTACGAGCAGTACTTC,CSVDGTGDYEQYF
.,TRBV5-1,.,TRBJ2-1,TGCGCCAGCAGCTTGCTAGGTCACAATGAGCAGTTCTTC,CASSLLGHNEQFF
.,TRBV5-1,.,TRBJ1-1,TGCGCCAGCAGTAGGACTTTGAACACTGAAGCTTTCTTT,CASSRTLNTEAFF
.,TRBV18,.,TRBJ2-5,TGTGCCAGCTCACCTCCAAGAGAGGAGACCCAGTACTTC,CASSPPREETQYF
.,TRBV15,few,TRBJ2-5,TGTGCCACCAGCAGCTATACGGCGGGTACGGAGACCCAGTACTTC,CATSSYTAGTETQYF
.,TRBV7-6,.,TRBJ2-3,TGTGCCAGCAGCTTAGCGCCCGGTCGGACAGATACGCAGTATTTT,CASSLAPGRTDTQYF
.,TRBV5-1,few,TRBJ2-7,TGCGCCAGCGGGTTAACTAGCCTGCGATCTAACGAGCAGTACTTC,CASGLTSLRSNEQYF
.,TRBV5-1,.,TRBJ2-7,TGCGCCAGCAGCTTGAGTCGGGGACGATCCTACGAGCAGTACTTC,CASSLSRGRSYEQYF
.,TRBV28,.,TRBJ1-5,TGTGCCAGCAGTTCGCAGGGTACGGGGCAGCCCCAGCATTTT,CASSSQGTGQPQHF